The rows below give T cell receptor beta chains drawn from one sample of a study of spatial heterogeneity in lung cancer. MiXCR, applied by TCRdb to the 5' RACE reads, yields one record per CDR3 protein. The table lists 10,000 or so distinct CDR3 sequences, 7.5% to 9.5% of them singletons. The material sequenced was lung tumor tissue, taken at surgery. Source of these receptors: a female donor with early-stage non-small cell lung cancer. Each CDR3 is given with its conserved first and last residue. The D gene is left open where the match is weak. Clone size is stated in some rows and not others, as once, few, many or a class when expanded.

v_call,d_call,j_call,clone_size,cdr3_aa,cdr3_nt
TRBV5-4,TRBD1,TRBJ2-1,NA,CASSKKNPGTGDEQFF,TGTGCCAGCAGCAAAAAGAACCCCGGGACAGGGGATGAGCAGTTCTTC
TRBV20-1,NA,TRBJ2-3,medium-sized,CSARGGRSTDTQYF,TGCAGTGCTAGAGGCGGCAGGAGCACAGATACGCAGTATTTT
TRBV29-1,NA,TRBJ1-3,few,CSVRPLSGSGNTIYF,TGCAGCGTACGTCCTTTATCGGGCTCTGGAAACACCATATATTTT
TRBV4-1,NA,TRBJ2-3,many,CASSRSTRTDTQYF,TGCGCCAGCAGCCGATCGACTAGAACAGATACGCAGTATTTT
TRBV7-9,TRBD2,TRBJ2-5,many,CASSPRLAGGETQYF,TGTGCCAGCAGCCCACGACTAGCGGGGGGGGAGACCCAGTACTTC
TRBV29-1,TRBD1,TRBJ1-1,NA,CSAHGDRWNTEAFF,TGCAGCGCTCATGGGGACAGATGGAACACTGAAGCTTTCTTT
TRBV10-1,NA,TRBJ2-7,NA,CASSGSRARYEQYF,TGCGCCAGCAGTGGTAGCAGGGCTCGGTACGAGCAGTACTTC
TRBV2,NA,TRBJ2-7,NA,CASNRLGSSYEQYF,TGTGCCAGCAACCGACTAGGGTCCTCCTACGAGCAGTACTTC
TRBV2,NA,TRBJ2-3,many,CASSVLGGAGTDTQYF,TGTGCCAGCAGTGTTTTAGGGGGGGCCGGCACAGATACGCAGTATTTT
TRBV28,NA,TRBJ1-5,NA,CASSLPPLYQQPQHF,TGTGCCAGCAGTTTACCACCCTTATATCAACAGCCCCAGCATTTT
TRBV11-2,NA,TRBJ1-6,many,CASSPTNSYNSPLHF,TGTGCCAGCAGCCCCACTAACTCCTATAATTCACCCCTCCACTTT
TRBV6-2/TRBV6-3,TRBD2,TRBJ2-5,NA,CASKIAGGQETQYF,TGTGCCAGCAAGATAGCGGGGGGGCAAGAGACCCAGTACTTC
TRBV4-1,NA,TRBJ1-5,few,CASSQLGDQPQHF,TGCGCCAGCAGCCAATTAGGGGATCAGCCCCAGCATTTT
TRBV18,TRBD1,TRBJ1-6,NA,CASSSSGTANSPLHF,TGTGCCAGCTCATCGTCCGGGACAGCTAATTCACCCCTCCACTTT